This T cell receptor beta chain was captured by sequencing in a study of neurological immune-mediated disorders. General study results and limits: In HTLV-1-associated myelopathy, TCR clonal expansion was greatest, whereas multiple sclerosis had the least, falling below healthy controls.

With 10-nucleotide random UMIs, 5'RACE was used to make the cDNA. A single run covered 15-18 subjects with over 190 million TCR-beta sequences. TCRdb passed the 5' RACE reads through MiXCR, listing each CDR3 protein once. The repertoire holds around 40,000 distinct CDR3 sequences, roughly 6.9% seen once, with approximately 5.3% in the top ten. This clonotype was detected many times. Its cognate antigen is unknown. This clonotype was sampled from a man aged 50-59 years in good health. The specimen was CD4+ T cells from blood.

Here the CDR3 DNA reads TGCGCCAGCAGCCAATTGGCGGGGGTCTCCTACGAGCAGTACTTC. As protein: CASSQLAGVSYEQYF. This rearrangement joins TRBV4-3 to TRBJ2-7; 7 positions match TRBD2. The junction had 4 bases not matched to a gene; V was cut back by 2 bases and J by 0 bases. The CDR3 length is 15 residues. Germline loops: CDR1 LGHNA, CDR2 YSLEER.